This entry lists 16 T cell receptor beta chains sequenced from one sample in a study of T-cell reconstitution after alpha-beta-depleted transplantation in children. TCRbeta library preparation incorporated unique molecular identifiers. TCRdb independently ran MiXCR on the PCR reads; one entry per CDR3 protein. The sample includes about 980,000 distinct CDR3 sequences, about 30% seen only once; the top ten take more than 25%. Sequences were derived from PBMCs, mostly from graft donor cells, sampled 360 days after TCRalphabeta/CD19-depleted stem cell transplant. These receptors originate from a boy in the first two years of life who had a stem cell transplant for SCID, so the T cells may come from the graft donor.

J is TRBJ2-5 and V is TRBV7-9; TRBD1 might be the D (5 bases). CDR3 length: 15 residues. The germline gives CDR1 SEHNR, CDR2 FQNEAQ (reference sequence). The V end lost 1 base, the J end lost 3 bases, and 12 bases lay between the germline ends. CDR3 loop: CASSLGRGAEETQYF. In nucleotides, the CDR3 is TGTGCCAGCAGCTTAGGTCGTGGGGCCGAAGAGACCCAGTACTTC.

This clonotype was detected only a few times. V usage is TRBV6-5 and J usage is TRBJ2-1; D is undetermined. The ends were cut back, 6 bases at V and 10 bases at J, with 13 bases in the middle. The CDR3 covers 12 residues. CDR1 and CDR2 from the germline V gene are MNHEY and SVGAGI. In nucleotides, the CDR3 is TGTGCCAGCAGGGGCTTTAGTGGCGAGCAGTTCTTC. Translated: CASRGFSGEQFF.

The gene calls are TRBV13 and TRBJ2-7; D is unresolved. The V end was cut by 5 bases, the J end by 2 bases, with 13 bases between. From germline, CDR1 is PRHDT and CDR2 FYEKMQ (reference sequence). The CDR3 consists of 14 residues. The CDR3, as DNA: TGTGCCAGCAGCCGAGGCCGGGTTGCCTACGAGCAGTACTTC. Its protein is CASSRGRVAYEQYF.

The chain uses TRBV20-1 and TRBJ2-7, with TRBD2 matching 11 bases. Germline V lookup: CDR1 DFQATT, CDR2 SNEGSKA (reference sequence). This CDR3 has 15 residues. V trimming: 3 bases; J trimming: 6 bases; junction bases outside the gene matches: 10. The CDR3 DNA sequence: TGCAGTGCTAGGATAGCGGGGGGGCCTTGGAGCGAGCAGTACTTC. Translated: CSARIAGGPWSEQYF.

In its sample, this clonotype was seen many times. V is TRBV5-1 and J is TRBJ2-1; no clear D. This CDR3 has 13 residues. Germline V gene data show CDR1 as SGHRS and CDR2 as YFSETQ. The V end was cut by 6 bases, the J end by 1 base, with 8 bases between. The CDR3 reads CASTPNSYNEQFF. The DNA for the CDR3 is TGCGCCAGCACCCCAAATTCCTACAATGAGCAGTTCTTC.

This clonotype was detected only a few times. V and J are TRBV12-3 or TRBV12-4 and TRBJ2-7; 10 nucleotides match TRBD2. The CDR3 is 15 amino acids. V shed 3 bases, J shed 3 bases, and the junction held 5 bases outside the gene matches. The CDR3 DNA is TGTGCCAGCAGTTTTCACTTAGCGGGGGGCTACGAGCAGTACTTC. Translation: CASSFHLAGGYEQYF.

This clonotype has only a few counts. This chain uses TRBV29-1 with TRBJ2-2; D is uncertain. V was cut by 2 bases and J by 4 bases, with 11 bases left in between. The CDR3 is 14 amino acids. The germline gives CDR1 SQVTM, CDR2 ANQGSEA. CDR3 sequence (DNA): TGCAGCGTTGAACGACTCGGACGCACCGGGGAGCTGTTTTTT. Translated, it gives CSVERLGRTGELFF.

This clonotype was seen a handful of times. The gene calls are TRBV20-1 and TRBJ1-1, with D unresolved. Germline V CDR1 and CDR2: DFQATT, SNEGSKA (reference sequence). The CDR3 covers 11 residues. CDR3 coding DNA: TGCAGAGCGGAAATAAACACTGAAGCTTTCTTT. It codes for CRAEINTEAFF.

This clonotype came up a few times. The V gene is TRBV7-9, the J gene TRBJ2-3; D is uncertain. From germline, CDR1 is SEHNR and CDR2 FQNEAQ (reference sequence). V lost 5 bases and J 0 bases, leaving 12 bases between the germline ends. This CDR3 spans 15 amino acids. The CDR3 bases are TGTGCCAGCAGCCCCGGTAGGAGTAGCACAGATACGCAGTATTTT. It yields the protein CASSPGRSSTDTQYF.

Regarding this clonotype: The junction departs from the called germline gene at one end, perhaps through a read error. The chain combines TRBV7-8 with TRBJ2-5; D is unresolved. Germline assignment: CDR1 SGHVS and CDR2 FQNEAQ. The CDR3 has 15 amino acids. The CDR3 bases are TGTGCCAGCAGCCCCCGGGCAGCTTTCCAAGGGACCCAGTACTTC. Translating gives CASSPRAAFQGTQYF.

The V gene is TRBV28, the J gene TRBJ2-5; 15 nucleotides align to TRBD2. The junction had 8 bases not matched to a gene; V was cut back by 5 bases and J by 7 bases. Germline V lookup: CDR1 MDHEN, CDR2 SYDVKM. This CDR3 region has 16 residues. The CDR3 loop reads CASSTAGLAGGGTQYF. The CDR3 bases are TGTGCCAGCAGTACTGCGGGACTAGCGGGGGGCGGGACCCAGTACTTC.

The J gene is TRBJ2-5, the V gene TRBV2, with D uncertain. Germline-derived CDR1 and CDR2 are SNHLY and FYNNEI. This CDR3 is built from 15 residues. Deletions cut 0 bases from V and 1 base from J, with 9 bases between. DNA of the CDR3: TGTGCCAGCAGTGAAGCGCTGGCCGTCCAAGAGACCCAGTACTTC. It translates to CASSEALAVQETQYF.

The chain uses TRBV7-2 and TRBJ1-5; D is perhaps TRBD1 (5 bases). Trimming left V 5 bases short and J 1 base short, with 15 bases between. The germline V gene has CDR1 SGHTA and CDR2 FQGNSA. This CDR3 spans 16 amino acids. Written as DNA, the CDR3 is TGTGCCAGCAGCCGCGGAGGAGGGGACAGCAATCAGCCCCAGCATTTT. Translating it yields CASSRGGGDSNQPQHF.

The J gene is TRBJ2-3, the V gene TRBV20-1; TRBD2 agrees at 7 bases. The junction had 3 bases not matched to a gene; V was cut back by 3 bases and J by 6 bases. Germline V gives CDR1 DFQATT, CDR2 SNEGSKA (reference sequence). The CDR3 is made up of 12 amino acids. CDR3: CSARGGVDTQYF. The CDR3 DNA reads as TGCAGTGCTAGGGGGGGGGTTGATACGCAGTATTTT.

V and J are TRBV7-6 and TRBJ2-5, with D unresolved. This CDR3 has 14 amino acids. Germline V gene data show CDR1 as SGHVS and CDR2 as FNYEAQ. The V gene lost 2 bases and the J gene lost 3 bases, with 10 bases spanning the gap. CDR3 DNA sequence: TGTGCCAGCAGCTTATATGGTGGGAAAGAGACCCAGTACTTC. Amino acid sequence: CASSLYGGKETQYF.

A few counts support this clonotype. V is TRBV12-3 or TRBV12-4 and J is TRBJ2-4; no clear D gene. The ends were cut back, 3 bases at V and 2 bases at J, with 14 bases in the middle. This CDR3 is 16 amino acids long. The CDR3 protein is CASSFGRSVTKNIQYF. The DNA for the CDR3 is TGTGCCAGCAGTTTTGGCAGAAGTGTTACCAAAAACATTCAGTACTTC.